A single sample is the source of the 23 T cell receptor beta chains below, sequenced in a study of regulatory T cells in long-lasting Graves disease. Building the TCR beta libraries relied on iRepertoire HTBI primers, and CDR3 regions underwent Arm-PCR. TCRdb reanalysed the multiplex PCR reads using MiXCR and keeps one entry per CDR3 protein. The sample has about 420,000 distinct CDR3 sequences, roughly 17% seen once. Stated time point: newly diagnosed GD, antithyroid drugs for less than 3 months. The TCR library was made from RNA extracted from PBMCs. This same sample was also part of a study on T cells in Graves' hyperthyroidism and ophthalmopathy.

The input for sequencing was peripheral blood mononuclear cells (PBMCs), taken at new diagnosis, from a patient treated with antithyroid drugs. The receptors come from a woman younger than 30 with Graves disease.

The gene calls are TRBV2 and TRBJ2-7, with D hard to call. CDR1 and CDR2 (germline): SNHLY, FYNNEI. Trimming pared 6 bases from V and 7 bases from J, leaving 13 bases between. This CDR3 spans 12 amino acids. CDR3 region: CASSRSLGEQYF. In DNA form, the CDR3 reads TGTGCCAGCAGCCGATCTTTGGGGGAGCAGTACTTC.

This clonotype was recorded a few times. The gene calls are TRBV9 and TRBJ2-5; maybe TRBD2 (6 bases). CDR3 size: 15 residues. Germline CDR1 and CDR2: SGDLS and YYNGEE. Trimming left V 0 bases short and J 3 bases short, with 12 bases between. The chain's CDR3 is CASSVEGRREETQYF. CDR3 DNA: TGTGCCAGCAGCGTAGAGGGTAGGAGGGAAGAGACCCAGTACTTC.

This clonotype was detected ten times or more. V and J are TRBV28 and TRBJ2-7; possibly TRBD1 for D (5 bases). CDR3 length: 11 amino acids. Trimming stripped 6 bases from V and 11 bases from J, with 14 bases between. Germline V lookup: CDR1 MDHEN, CDR2 SYDVKM. The DNA for the CDR3 is TGTGCCAGCAGGGCCCCAGGGTTTGAGTACTTC. The encoded protein is CASRAPGFEYF. The full variable domain, in which reference TRBV28 and TRBJ2-7 provide the parts outside the CDR3, is DVKVTQSSRYLVKRTGEKVFLECVQDMDHENMFWYRQDPGLGLRLIYFSYDVKMKEKGDIPEGYSVSREKKERFSLILESASTNQTSMYLCASRAPGFEYFGPGTRLTVT.

This clonotype appeared a few times. The chain has TRBV9 and TRBJ1-2, with D perhaps matching TRBD1 (6 bases). The V and J ends lost 3 bases and 4 bases respectively, with 10 bases between them. The CDR3 totals 13 residues. CDR1 is SGDLS, CDR2 YYNGEE, per germline. The CDR3 here is CASSAGGGYGYTF. The CDR3 bases are TGTGCCAGCAGCGCGGGAGGGGGCTATGGCTACACCTTC.

This clonotype was observed many times. The J gene is TRBJ2-5, the V gene TRBV12-3 or TRBV12-4; D assignment may be TRBD1 or TRBD2 (5 bases each). CDR3 length: 14 amino acids. V was trimmed by 5 bases and J by 4 bases, leaving 14 bases between them. The CDR3 is CASSPRRGRETQYF. In DNA form, the CDR3 reads TGTGCCAGCAGTCCCCGTCGGGGACGAGAGACCCAGTACTTC.

This clonotype was counted between two and nine times. V and J are TRBV7-3 and TRBJ2-7; possible D gene TRBD1, 5 bases. The CDR3 is 14 residues long. Trimming cost V 0 bases and J 6 bases, with 12 bases left between them. The germline V gene has CDR1 SGHTA and CDR2 FQGTGA. CDR3 coding DNA: TGTGCCAGCAGCTTAACGGCAGGGTCGGGCGAGCAGTACTTC. This sequence encodes CASSLTAGSGEQYF.

This clonotype was detected many times. V is TRBV27 and J is TRBJ1-1; a weak D match, TRBD1 (5 bases). The V end lost 6 bases, the J end lost 0 bases, and 14 bases lay between the germline ends. The V gene's germline CDR1 is MNHEY and CDR2 SMNVEV (reference sequence). This CDR3 is 15 amino acids long. The CDR3 region is CASSSGTALNTEAFF. The DNA for the CDR3 is TGTGCCAGCAGCTCCGGGACTGCCTTGAACACTGAAGCTTTCTTT.

This clonotype was found many times. The chain joins TRBV10-3 to TRBJ2-3; the D call may be TRBD1 or TRBD2 (5 bases each). The CDR3 contains 15 residues. Germline-derived CDR1 and CDR2 are ENHRY and SYGVKD. V dropped 10 bases and J dropped 1 base, with 18 bases sitting between them. CDR3 region: CATLLGESGTDTQYF. The CDR3 nucleotides are TGTGCCACCCTCTTGGGGGAGTCTGGCACAGATACGCAGTATTTT.

The chain uses TRBV6-6 and TRBJ1-1; a weak D match, TRBD1 (5 bases). Germline values: CDR1 MNHNY, CDR2 SVGAGI (reference sequence). This CDR3 region has 15 residues. V was cut by 0 bases and J by 4 bases, with 12 bases left in between. The DNA of the CDR3 is TGTGCCAGCAGTTACTCGGACACACTGGCCACTGAAGCTTTCTTT. This gives the protein CASSYSDTLATEAFF.

This chain uses TRBV30 with TRBJ1-2, with TRBD1 matching 10 bases. J gave up 4 bases and V 5 bases, and 4 bases lay outside the gene matches. Germline CDR1 is GTSNPN and CDR2 is SVGIG (reference sequence). CDR3 length equals 13 residues. The CDR3 spells CAWEGQGSYGYTF. CDR3 sequence (DNA): TGTGCCTGGGAGGGACAGGGGAGCTATGGCTACACCTTC.

Many counts were recorded for this clonotype. The genes are TRBV27 and TRBJ2-7; a weak D match, TRBD2 (6 bases). Per germline, CDR1 MNHEY and CDR2 SMNVEV (reference sequence). CDR3 length equals 12 residues. Trimming stripped 8 bases from V and 7 bases from J, with 15 bases between. CDR3 region: CASVSEGREQYF. The DNA for the CDR3 is TGTGCCAGCGTCTCGGAGGGGCGGGAGCAGTACTTC.

This clonotype occurred many times. This sequence joins TRBV28 and TRBJ1-2; possible D gene TRBD1, 5 bases. Germline CDR1 MDHEN, CDR2 SYDVKM. The germline V and J ends were trimmed by 5 bases and 5 bases, with 21 bases remaining between them. The CDR3 extends over 16 amino acids. The CDR3 here is CASSPRDLGDLYGYTF. Here the CDR3 DNA reads TGTGCCAGCAGTCCCCGGGATCTGGGGGACCTTTATGGCTACACCTTC.

This clonotype showed up just a few times. The DNA for the CDR3 is TGTGCCAGCAGCTCGGGACGAAGCTCCTACGAGCAGTACTTC. Its translation: CASSSGRSSYEQYF. The chain combines TRBV5-4 with TRBJ2-7; D may correspond to TRBD1 or TRBD2 (5 bases each). This CDR3 region has 14 residues. The germline gives CDR1 SGHNT, CDR2 YYREEE (reference sequence). V was clipped by 3 bases and J by 0 bases, with 10 bases between them.

This clonotype was found many times. The chain carries TRBV28 and TRBJ2-7; tentatively, D is TRBD2 (5 bases). This CDR3 spans 14 amino acids. Germline loops: CDR1 MDHEN, CDR2 SYDVKM. Trimming stripped 5 bases from V and 4 bases from J, with 15 bases between. The CDR3 region is CASSTGLMEYEQYF. CDR3 in DNA: TGTGCCAGCAGTACTGGACTGATGGAGTACGAGCAGTACTTC.

This clonotype was detected many times. This sequence joins TRBV10-3 and TRBJ1-1, with D possibly matching TRBD1 (6 bases). This CDR3 comprises 13 residues. Trimming pared 7 bases from V and 0 bases from J, leaving 9 bases between. Per the germline V gene, CDR1 is ENHRY and CDR2 is SYGVKD. CDR3 nucleotides: TGTGCCATCAAGGGGGAGCTGAACACTGAAGCTTTCTTT. Translating it yields CAIKGELNTEAFF.

This chain connects TRBV6-1 to TRBJ1-1; possible D gene TRBD1, 6 bases. This CDR3 has 16 amino acids. Trimming left V 2 bases short and J 6 bases short, with 19 bases between. CDR1 and CDR2 (germline): MNHNS, SASEGT. The CDR3 DNA follows: TGTGCCAGCAGTGAATGGGGGCGATCCTCGAGCGCTGAAGCTTTCTTT. Its translation is CASSEWGRSSSAEAFF.

Only a few counts were recorded for this clonotype. The chain employs TRBV6-2 or TRBV6-3 and TRBJ2-6, with D uncertain. The V gene's germline CDR1 is MNHEY and CDR2 SVGEGT. The CDR3 is made up of 16 amino acids. Trimming pared 7 bases from V and 2 bases from J, leaving 15 bases between. The CDR3 DNA follows: TGTGCCAGCATAAAGGAAGCAGTCCCTGGGGCCAACGTCCTGACTTTC. Translation gives CASIKEAVPGANVLTF.

The V and J genes are TRBV6-5 and TRBJ2-7; 9 bases map to TRBD1. CDR1 and CDR2 (germline): MNHEY, SVGAGI. Germline trimming cut 0 bases from V and 6 bases from J; bases unmatched to any gene: 3. The CDR3 extends over 14 amino acids. The CDR3 nucleotides read TGTGCCAGCAGTTACTCCGGGACAGGGTTCGAGCAGTACTTC. It yields the protein CASSYSGTGFEQYF.

This clonotype was seen ten or more times. The J gene is TRBJ2-7, the V gene TRBV6-2 or TRBV6-3, with D uncertain. Trimming took off 4 bases at V and 3 bases at J, with 7 bases between the two ends. The CDR3 runs to 12 residues. Germline values: CDR1 MNHEY, CDR2 SVGEGT. The CDR3 sequence is CASSFTIYEQYF. CDR3 nucleotides: TGTGCCAGCAGTTTTACGATCTACGAGCAGTACTTC.

In this sample, this clonotype turned up a few times. The V call is TRBV7-2, the J call TRBJ2-7, with D possibly matching TRBD1 (6 bases). V was trimmed by 6 bases and J by 3 bases, leaving 15 bases between them. Germline V gives CDR1 SGHTA, CDR2 FQGNSA. The CDR3 sequence is 14 residues long. CDR3 in amino acids: CASRQPGQNYEQYF. The CDR3 nucleotides are TGTGCCAGCAGACAACCGGGACAAAACTACGAGCAGTACTTC.

There are many counts of this clonotype. This chain links TRBV12-3 or TRBV12-4 with TRBJ2-5; D assignment may be TRBD1 or TRBD2 (5 bases each). CDR3 length: 14 residues. With 3 bases removed from V and 5 bases from J, the gap between germline ends came to 13 bases. The CDR3: CASSLSGTTETQYF. The CDR3, as DNA: TGTGCCAGCAGTTTGTCCGGGACGACGGAGACCCAGTACTTC.

The table lists this clonotype with many counts. V and J are TRBV28 and TRBJ2-7, with 8 bases that match TRBD2. The ends lost 11 bases at V and 0 bases at J; junction bases unmatched: 6. The CDR3 spans 13 residues. Germline V CDR1 and CDR2: MDHEN, SYDVKM. The chain's CDR3 is CAASGRNSYEQYF. DNA of the CDR3: TGTGCCGCAAGCGGGAGAAACTCCTACGAGCAGTACTTC. The full variable domain, rest sourced from reference TRBV28 and TRBJ2-7, is DVKVTQSSRYLVKRTGEKVFLECVQDMDHENMFWYRQDPGLGLRLIYFSYDVKMKEKGDIPEGYSVSREKKERFSLILESASTNQTSMYLCAASGRNSYEQYFGPGTRLTVT.

On this clonotype itself: A much bigger clone sits one base away, suggesting this may be a read error. The V gene is TRBV27, the J gene TRBJ2-1; 9 nucleotides align to TRBD1. CDR3 size: 15 residues. V dropped 2 bases and J dropped 10; count of bases not matched to a gene: 9. CDR1 and CDR2 (germline): MNHEY, SMNVEV (reference sequence). CDR3 in DNA: TGTGCCAGCAGTTTAGCGGGACAGGGTAGATACGAGCAGTTCTTC. Translating gives CASSLAGQGRYEQFF.